Each of the 21 T cell receptor beta chains below was sequenced from the same sample in a study of post-analysis software for immune sequencing data. General study results and limits: Included in a set of roughly 5 TRBV segments more frequent in patients than controls were TRBV5-6, TRBV5-1 and TRBV20-1.

TCR beta libraries were prepared from cDNA with unique molecular identifiers. TCRdb recomputed calls from the PCR reads with MiXCR, one row per CDR3 protein. The table has approximately 260,000 distinct CDR3 sequences, around 34% seen once. No antigen has been assigned to these receptors. The sequenced sample consisted of blood. The receptors originated from a girl under 18 with multiple sclerosis.

The chain uses TRBV19 and TRBJ1-5; D may be TRBD1 (5 bases). Germline-derived CDR1 and CDR2 are LNHDA and SQIVND (reference sequence). V lost 6 bases and J 9 bases, leaving 24 bases between the germline ends. This CDR3 is built from 16 residues. CDR3 in DNA: TGTGCCAGTAGCAGAATGACAGACTTCCCAATGGGGCCCCAGCATTTT. Amino acid sequence: CASSRMTDFPMGPQHF. The full variable domain, with the rest looked up from reference TRBV19 and TRBJ1-5, is DGGITQSPKYLFRKEGQNVTLSCEQNLNHDAMYWYRQDPGQGLRLIYYSQIVNDFQKGDIAEGYSVSREKKESFPLTVTSAQKNPTAFYLCASSRMTDFPMGPQHFGDGTRLSIL.

The chain joins TRBV20-1 to TRBJ2-2; 7 bases line up with TRBD2. CDR3 length: 14 amino acids. The ends lost 7 bases at V and 6 bases at J; junction bases unmatched: 11. Germline V gives CDR1 DFQATT, CDR2 SNEGSKA (reference sequence). Here the CDR3 reads CSVPSGKRPGELFF. The CDR3, as DNA: TGCAGTGTCCCCAGCGGGAAGCGACCCGGGGAGCTGTTTTTT.

This clonotype was seen many times. The genes are TRBV12-3 or TRBV12-4 and TRBJ2-4; 9 bases are a match to TRBD2. The CDR3 runs 16 residues. V lost 5 bases and J lost 0; bases outside the gene matches: 5. CDR3 sequence: CASSASGDLAKNIQYF. The CDR3 coding sequence is TGTGCCAGCAGTGCTAGCGGGGACCTAGCCAAAAACATTCAGTACTTC.

This clonotype was seen at least ten times. CDR3 bases: TGCAGTGCCATAGAGTCAGGACAGGGGTTTGGCTACACCTTC. The encoded protein is CSAIESGQGFGYTF. This chain links TRBV20-1 with TRBJ1-2; 9 nucleotides align to TRBD1. The germline gives CDR1 DFQATT, CDR2 SNEGSKA (reference sequence). This CDR3 is 14 amino acids long. V lost 6 bases and J lost 7; bases outside the gene matches: 12.

This clonotype has only a few counts. A single base separates this from a much larger clone, so it may be a read error. V is TRBV27 and J is TRBJ1-2; 7 positions match TRBD1. CDR1 and CDR2 (germline): MNHEY, SMNVEV (reference sequence). The CDR3 runs to 14 residues. CDR3 region: CTSSPFAGGHGYTF. The CDR3 DNA reads as TGTACCAGCAGTCCCTTTGCAGGGGGTCATGGCTACACCTTC.

This clonotype was counted ten times or more. The V and J genes are TRBV13 and TRBJ2-1; 14 bases fit TRBD2. Germline V gene data show CDR1 as PRHDT and CDR2 as FYEKMQ (reference sequence). Unmatched junction bases numbered 6, after V lost 3 bases and J lost 8 bases. This CDR3 comprises 16 residues. In DNA form, the CDR3 reads TGTGCCAGCAGCTTCTCTGGGGGACTAGCGGGAGATGAGCAGTTCTTC. Protein product: CASSFSGGLAGDEQFF.

At least ten counts were recorded for this clonotype. V is TRBV19 and J is TRBJ2-7; possible D gene TRBD2, 5 bases. Trimming cost V 2 bases and J 0 bases, with 8 bases left between them. The CDR3 spans 14 residues. Germline values: CDR1 LNHDA, CDR2 SQIVND (reference sequence). The CDR3 region has the DNA TGTGCCAGTAGTATATCGGGGAGCTCCTACGAGCAGTACTTC. Translation gives CASSISGSSYEQYF. The variable domain in full, with the rest retrieved from reference TRBV19 and TRBJ2-7, is DGGITQSPKYLFRKEGQNVTLSCEQNLNHDAMYWYRQDPGQGLRLIYYSQIVNDFQKGDIAEGYSVSREKKESFPLTVTSAQKNPTAFYLCASSISGSSYEQYFGPGTRLTVT.

This clonotype was seen repeatedly, ten times or more. This chain uses TRBV6-1 with TRBJ1-5, with a weak D call TRBD1 (6 bases). V lost 6 bases and J 5 bases, leaving 14 bases between the germline ends. Germline V gene data show CDR1 as MNHNS and CDR2 as SASEGT. The CDR3 consists of 14 residues. The CDR3 spells CASSVQGTHQPQHF. In DNA form, the CDR3 reads TGTGCCAGCAGCGTACAGGGAACCCATCAGCCCCAGCATTTT.

This clonotype was counted a few times. The genes are TRBV12-3 or TRBV12-4 and TRBJ1-1; 8 nucleotides match TRBD1. V was pared by 8 bases and J by 7 bases, with 12 bases of the junction left unmatched. The CDR3 extends over 14 amino acids. The CDR3 is CASPGQGPTGEAFF. CDR3 nucleotides: TGTGCCAGCCCAGGACAGGGCCCGACGGGTGAAGCTTTCTTT.

This clonotype was found many times. The J gene is TRBJ2-1, the V gene TRBV20-1; a weak D match, TRBD1 (5 bases). The germline gives CDR1 DFQATT, CDR2 SNEGSKA (reference sequence). V was clipped by 3 bases and J by 12 bases, with 18 bases between them. The CDR3 contains 13 residues. In DNA, the CDR3 is TGCAGTGCTAGGGGGCCCCTTAACTACGGGCAGTTCTTC. This translates into CSARGPLNYGQFF.

This clonotype was counted only a few times. This chain links TRBV6-1 with TRBJ1-2; a weak D match, TRBD1 (6 bases). Looked up from germline, CDR1 is MNHNS and CDR2 is SASEGT. This CDR3 has 14 residues. The V end was cut by 1 base, the J end by 4 bases, with 10 bases between. CDR3 loop: CASSEGEGGYGYTF. CDR3 nucleotides: TGTGCCAGCAGTGAAGGGGAGGGGGGCTATGGCTACACCTTC.

This clonotype was seen at least ten times. The chain links TRBV27 to TRBJ2-1, with a tentative D call TRBD2 (5 bases). Trimming removed 5 bases from V and 8 bases from J, with 13 bases in between. The germline V gene has CDR1 MNHEY and CDR2 SMNVEV (reference sequence). This CDR3 has 13 amino acids. The CDR3 region is CASSPDSVDEQFF. DNA of the CDR3: TGTGCCAGCAGTCCGGACTCCGTCGATGAGCAGTTCTTC.

In this sample, this clonotype turned up a few times. A clone one base away is much larger, so this may be a read error. The chain links TRBV20-1 to TRBJ2-5, with D possibly being TRBD2 (6 bases). CDR1 DFQATT and CDR2 SNEGSKA come from the germline V gene (reference sequence). There are 14 residues in the CDR3. The CDR3 region has the DNA TGCAGTGCTAGAGCCCCGGGAGAACAAGAGGCCCAGTACTTC. This gives the protein CSARAPGEQEAQYF.

The sample holds one count of this clonotype. The chain has TRBV20-1 and TRBJ2-7, with 11 bases that match TRBD2. CDR3 size: 12 residues. CDR1 and CDR2 from the germline V gene are DFQATT and SNEGSKA (reference sequence). V trimming: 5 bases; J trimming: 6 bases; junction bases outside the gene matches: 3. In DNA form, the CDR3 reads TGCAGTGCTGGTACTAGCGGGAGCGAGCAGTACTTC. This codes for CSAGTSGSEQYF.

This clonotype was counted ten times or more. This chain links TRBV7-9 with TRBJ2-7, with D uncertain. The CDR3 has 15 residues. Trimming left V 2 bases short and J 1 base short, with 12 bases between. Per the germline V gene, CDR1 is SEHNR and CDR2 is FQNEAQ (reference sequence). CDR3 amino acids: CASSLKGSLSYEQYF. CDR3 sequence (DNA): TGTGCCAGCAGCTTAAAAGGCTCGCTTTCCTACGAGCAGTACTTC.

The chain recombines TRBV27 with TRBJ2-1; no definite D call. The CDR3 is made up of 13 amino acids. V was clipped by 3 bases and J by 10 bases, with 13 bases between them. Looked up from germline, CDR1 is MNHEY and CDR2 is SMNVEV (reference sequence). DNA of the CDR3: TGTGCCAGCAGTTTTGTGAGTCTTCGAGAGCAGTTCTTC. Encoded protein: CASSFVSLREQFF.

The sample holds many counts of this clonotype. V is TRBV24-1 and J is TRBJ2-3; TRBD2 matches at 11 bases. The V gene end was trimmed by 7 bases and the J gene end by 2 bases; junction bases not matched to a gene: 7. The CDR3 contains 16 residues. CDR1 and CDR2 from the germline V gene are KGHDR and SFDVKD. The CDR3 coding sequence is TGTGCCACCAGCCAGGGACTAGCGGCAGTCACAGATACGCAGTATTTT. Protein product: CATSQGLAAVTDTQYF.

By share, this clonotype ranks as medium-sized. The chain's CDR3 is CASSLERPYGYTF. In nucleotides, the CDR3 is TGTGCCAGCAGCTTAGAACGCCCCTATGGCTACACCTTC. The chain carries TRBV11-2 and TRBJ1-2; D is ambiguous. Germline V CDR1 and CDR2: SGHAT, FQNNGV. V was clipped by 0 bases and J by 4 bases, with 6 bases between them. The CDR3 consists of 13 residues.

The genes are TRBV10-3 and TRBJ1-3; 8 positions agree with TRBD1. Germline CDR1 ENHRY, CDR2 SYGVKD. The length of the CDR3 is 20 residues. The junction had 19 bases not matched to a gene; V was cut back by 6 bases and J by 0 bases. The CDR3 DNA follows: TGTGCCATCAGACATTCTAAATCAGGGGGCCCATCGTTCTCTGGAAACACCATATATTTT. Protein: CAIRHSKSGGPSFSGNTIYF.

The chain uses TRBV6-2 or TRBV6-3 and TRBJ2-7; possible D gene TRBD2, 6 bases. Germline V CDR1 and CDR2: MNHEY, SVGEGT. V lost 5 bases and J 12 bases, leaving 20 bases between the germline ends. This CDR3 comprises 13 residues. The DNA for the CDR3 is TGTGCCAGCAGTCGACCGGGACTCCGGAGTCCGTACTTC. Its protein is CASSRPGLRSPYF.

This clonotype showed up many times. The chain links TRBV15 to TRBJ2-4, with 8 bases fitting TRBD1. The V gene end was trimmed by 8 bases and the J gene end by 9 bases; junction bases not matched to a gene: 12. This CDR3 is built from 14 residues. In germline, CDR1 is LNHNV, CDR2 YYDKDF (reference sequence). Here the CDR3 reads CATRSGQGDGIQYF. CDR3 nucleotide sequence: TGTGCCACCCGAAGCGGACAGGGTGACGGCATTCAGTACTTC.